What follows describes a single T cell receptor beta chain. The specificity of this receptor is unknown. One base away there is no much larger clone; base qualities are not given. The sample originates from a study of blood T cell repertoires in COVID-19 (dated by TCRdb to 2018 to 2021). A note on the overall study: The collaborator samples originated in the United States, Italy and Spain and spanned the acute and convalescent phases of COVID-19. A de-identified subject ID, COVID-19 status, age in years and sex were almost always included in the sample metadata. The repertoires were released in a freely available public database meant as a resource for research on the immune response to SARS-CoV-2. The material from the prospective study consisted of cDNA or gDNA derived from T cells, B-cell-depleted T cells, or PBMCs. Where HLA class I and class II types were available, the types were taken from metadata supplied by the sample provider, not from assay-based typing. Samples came from the ongoing ImmuneRACE study (first 160 participants) plus 1,254 subjects from 6 global collaborators. Subjects who had been exposed to COVID-19, were actively infected with it, or had recovered from it provided the deeply sampled blood TCRbeta repertoires that made up the dataset.

Paper-wide results and their limitations: The amount of clinical and demographic metadata varied by source and participant and was provided uncurated.

Collaborating institutions collected whole blood in K2EDTA tubes following their own protocols. Collaborator samples were shipped for TCRbeta analysis as frozen whole blood, isolated PBMCs, or DNA extracted from either sample type. TCRbeta CDR3 regions were amplified from genomic DNA by means of the immunoSEQ Assay, a bias-controlled multiplex PCR. On the study's bioinformatics: The number of nucleated cells in each sample was estimated from the amplification of reference gene primers within the assay. To quantify the absolute abundance of each unique TCRbeta CDR3 rearrangement, sequence reads were collapsed and filtered. Productive Simpson clonality was computed per sample as the square root of Simpson's diversity index over productive rearrangements. The table was pulled from immuneACCESS by TCRdb, which kept in-frame rearrangements only. Such tables lose some clones; where checked, under half of the loss comes from unresolved V genes, and the rest has no known cause. From that table come the V and J calls and clone size; the DNA was used to work out D and trimming. This sample is represented by just over 60,000 clones; roughly 84% of them were singletons. About 20% of the sample rests with the top ten.

The CDR3 covers 16 residues, taking in both the cysteine and the phenylalanine. Just the 48-base CDR3 DNA is kept, in frame starting at base 1. From the germline V gene, CDR1 is MGHRA and CDR2 is YSYEKL. Cut back by 3 bases and 2 bases, the V and J ends lie 15 bases apart. Here the chain combines TRBV4-1 and TRBJ2-3; the D gene is perhaps TRBD2, from 6 matching bases. The specimen sequenced was peripheral blood. The clonotype comes from a woman of 80 years or more with active or convalescent COVID-19. DNA sequence: TGCGCCAGCAGCCACCTGGGGGACTTCTCCACAGATACGCAGTATTTT. Its protein is CASSHLGDFSTDTQYF.